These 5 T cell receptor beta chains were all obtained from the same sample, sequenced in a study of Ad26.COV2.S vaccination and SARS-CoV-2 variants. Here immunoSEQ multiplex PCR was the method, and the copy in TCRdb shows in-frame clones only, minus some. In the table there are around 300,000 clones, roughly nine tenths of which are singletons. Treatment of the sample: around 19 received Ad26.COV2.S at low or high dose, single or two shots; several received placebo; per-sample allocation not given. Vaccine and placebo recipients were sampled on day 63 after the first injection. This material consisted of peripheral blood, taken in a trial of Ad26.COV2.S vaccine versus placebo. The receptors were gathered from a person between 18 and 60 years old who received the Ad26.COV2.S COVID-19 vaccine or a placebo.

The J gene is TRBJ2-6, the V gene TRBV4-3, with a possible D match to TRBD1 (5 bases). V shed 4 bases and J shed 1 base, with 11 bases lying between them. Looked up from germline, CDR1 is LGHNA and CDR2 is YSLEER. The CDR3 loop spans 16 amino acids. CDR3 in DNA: TGCGCCAGCAGCCCCGACAGTACTTCTGGGGCCAACGTCCTGACTTTC. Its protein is CASSPDSTSGANVLTF.

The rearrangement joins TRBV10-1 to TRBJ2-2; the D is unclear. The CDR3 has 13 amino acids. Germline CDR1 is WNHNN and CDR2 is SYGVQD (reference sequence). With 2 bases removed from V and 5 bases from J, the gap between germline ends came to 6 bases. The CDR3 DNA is TGCGCCAGCAGTGAGGGTGGGACCGGGGAGCTGTTTTTT. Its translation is CASSEGGTGELFF.

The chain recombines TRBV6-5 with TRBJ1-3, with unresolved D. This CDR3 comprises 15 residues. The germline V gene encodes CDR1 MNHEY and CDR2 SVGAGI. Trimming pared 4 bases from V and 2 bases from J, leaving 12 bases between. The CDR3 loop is CASSSAGVAGNTIYF. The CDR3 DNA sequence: TGTGCCAGCAGTTCCGCGGGAGTTGCTGGAAACACCATATATTTT.

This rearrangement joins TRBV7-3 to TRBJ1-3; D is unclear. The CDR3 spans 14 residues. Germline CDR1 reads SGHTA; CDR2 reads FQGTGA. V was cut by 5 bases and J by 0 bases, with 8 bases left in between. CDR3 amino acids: CASSPLASGNTIYF. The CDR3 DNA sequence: TGTGCCAGCAGCCCTTTGGCCTCTGGAAACACCATATATTTT.

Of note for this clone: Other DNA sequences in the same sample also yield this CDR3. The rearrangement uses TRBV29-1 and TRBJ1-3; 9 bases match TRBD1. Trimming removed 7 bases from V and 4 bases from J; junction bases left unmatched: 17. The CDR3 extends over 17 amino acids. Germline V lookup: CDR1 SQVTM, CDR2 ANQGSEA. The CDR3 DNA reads TGCAGCGCACTCCTAGGTTGGGACAGGGTGGAAGGAAACACCATATATTTT. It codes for CSALLGWDRVEGNTIYF.